This T cell receptor (beta chain) was captured by sequencing in a study of cytomegalovirus exposure and HLA in healthy donors. Whole-study results and caveats: In a later analysis, HLA-C alleles had the fewest associated TCRs, DRB1 alleles the most. Later on, an analysis tied around 17,000 TCR beta sequences to HLA alleles at 0.05 false discovery rate. A later analysis, which compared TCR beta chains of equal frequency, found the HLA-associated ones more clonally expanded.

Both 60 Vbeta primers and 13 Jbeta primers went into the PCR. The table came from immunoSEQ multiplex PCR; TCRdb's copy has only in-frame clones and leaves some out. The data show under 130,000 clones, with around two thirds seen just once and 3.8% held by the top ten. This clone appeared once. What it binds is unknown. V shed 3 bases, J shed 6 bases, and the junction held 8 bases outside the gene matches. Germline V gene lookup returns CDR1 LNHDA and CDR2 SQIVND (reference sequence). The CDR3 consists of 14 residues. The clonotype originates from a man aged 25-40 years in good health and CMV-seropositive. This sequence joins TRBV19 and TRBJ2-7; the match to TRBD2 covers 7 bases. The sequencing sample was made of PBMCs. CDR3 region: CASSMTSLSGEQYF. CDR3 sequence (DNA): TGTGCCAGTAGTATGACTAGCCTCTCCGGCGAGCAGTACTTC.